The 24 T cell receptor beta chains below were found in one sample sequenced in a study of cytomegalovirus exposure and HLA in healthy donors. The PCR used 60 Vbeta and 13 Jbeta primers. Here immunoSEQ multiplex PCR was the method, and the copy in TCRdb shows in-frame clones only, minus some. The repertoire holds more than 110,000 clones, with roughly 76% as singletons. Sequencing was done on a sample of PBMCs. These receptors came from a female donor in good health and CMV-seronegative.

This clone was observed once. The chain uses TRBV13 and TRBJ2-3; 10 bases agree with TRBD1. CDR3 length equals 16 residues. CDR1 and CDR2 from the germline V gene are PRHDT and FYEKMQ (reference sequence). The J segment lost 1 base and the V segment lost 5 bases, leaving 6 bases of the junction unmatched. CDR3 DNA: TGTGCCAGCAGCAGTAGGACAGGGGGTCGCACAGATACGCAGTATTTT. This codes for CASSSRTGGRTDTQYF.

V is TRBV5-4 and J is TRBJ2-1, with 12 positions matching TRBD2. The CDR3 covers 15 residues. V trimming: 5 bases; J trimming: 5 bases; junction bases outside the gene matches: 5. In germline, CDR1 is SGHNT, CDR2 YYREEE (reference sequence). As DNA, the CDR3 is TGTGCCAGCAGAAGCAGGACTAGCGGGAACAATGAGCAGTTCTTC. This codes for CASRSRTSGNNEQFF.

This clone was detected only once. V and J are TRBV6-5 and TRBJ2-7; a weak D match, TRBD2 (6 bases). The V and J ends lost 5 bases and 1 base respectively, with 9 bases between them. Germline CDR1 and CDR2: MNHEY and SVGAGI. There are 13 residues in the CDR3. The CDR3 DNA sequence: TGTGCCAGCAGTCGGAGGGTGTCCTACGAGCAGTACTTC. Its protein product is CASSRRVSYEQYF.

This rearrangement joins TRBV30 to TRBJ2-3; maybe TRBD1 (6 bases). Trimming cost V 2 bases and J 4 bases, with 16 bases left between them. The CDR3 runs to 15 residues. Germline-derived CDR1 and CDR2 are GTSNPN and SVGIG (reference sequence). CDR3 in amino acids: CAWSHGTRYPDTQYF. The CDR3 region has the DNA TGTGCCTGGAGTCACGGGACAAGGTATCCAGATACGCAGTATTTT.

The chain recombines TRBV19 with TRBJ1-1; unclear D gene. Germline CDR1 LNHDA, CDR2 SQIVND (reference sequence). The CDR3 sequence is 14 residues long. The V end lost 3 bases, the J end lost 1 base, and 9 bases lay between the germline ends. CDR3 sequence: CASSIGESNTEAFF. The CDR3 nucleotides are TGTGCCAGTAGTATCGGTGAGTCGAACACTGAAGCTTTCTTT.

This chain joins TRBV29-1 and TRBJ2-2, with 14 nucleotides matching TRBD2. Per germline, CDR1 SQVTM and CDR2 ANQGSEA. J lost 2 bases, V lost 6 bases, and 8 bases had no gene match. The CDR3 runs 17 residues. The CDR3 loop is CSVLRLAGGINTGELFF. DNA for the CDR3: TGCAGCGTCCTACGACTAGCGGGAGGGATAAACACCGGGGAGCTGTTTTTT.

The chain recombines TRBV29-1 with TRBJ1-5, with D tentatively TRBD1 (6 bases). CDR3 length equals 12 residues. V was pared by 7 bases and J by 7 bases, with 14 bases between. Germline CDR1 and CDR2: SQVTM and ANQGSEA. The DNA for the CDR3 is TGCAGCGCCGGAAACAGGGAACAGCCCCAGCATTTT. Residues: CSAGNREQPQHF.

The rearrangement uses TRBV4-1 and TRBJ2-7; a weak D match, TRBD1 (6 bases). Germline V gene lookup returns CDR1 MGHRA and CDR2 YSYEKL. The ends were cut back, 0 bases at V and 4 bases at J, with 13 bases in the middle. The CDR3 is made up of 15 amino acids. This CDR3 reads CASSQDSQGIYEQYF. CDR3 nucleotide sequence: TGCGCCAGCAGCCAAGATTCGCAGGGGATATACGAGCAGTACTTC.

This clone was detected only once. The J gene is TRBJ1-2, the V gene TRBV25-1; unclear D gene. The length of the CDR3 is 13 residues. Germline CDR1 MGHDK, CDR2 SYGVNS. Trimming removed 4 bases from V and 8 bases from J, with 14 bases in between. The CDR3 here is CASSGPNSAGYTF. The CDR3 DNA reads as TGTGCCAGCAGTGGCCCGAACTCCGCCGGCTACACCTTC.

This chain uses TRBV13 with TRBJ2-5, with D perhaps matching TRBD1 (5 bases). Germline assignment: CDR1 PRHDT and CDR2 FYEKMQ (reference sequence). The CDR3 is 16 amino acids. The V end was cut by 0 bases, the J end by 2 bases, with 13 bases between. The CDR3 sequence: CASSLGLRGSQETQYF. The CDR3 coding sequence is TGTGCCAGCAGCTTAGGCCTAAGGGGATCTCAAGAGACCCAGTACTTC.

V gene TRBV10-3 combines with J gene TRBJ2-7; 14 bases agree with TRBD2. CDR3 size: 16 residues. V lost 6 bases to trimming and J lost 1 base; unmatched junction nucleotides: 5. Per the germline V gene, CDR1 is ENHRY and CDR2 is SYGVKD. DNA of the CDR3: TGTGCCATCAGGGGGACTAGCGGGAGAGGATCCTACGAGCAGTACTTC. Encoded protein: CAIRGTSGRGSYEQYF.

The chain is built from TRBV29-1 and TRBJ2-7, with 7 positions matching TRBD2. V dropped 7 bases and J dropped 0; count of bases not matched to a gene: 6. The CDR3 has 13 residues. CDR1 SQVTM and CDR2 ANQGSEA come from the germline V gene. As DNA, the CDR3 is TGCAGCGCGCGACTAGCAGCCTCCTACGAGCAGTACTTC. This translates into CSARLAASYEQYF.

V and J are TRBV28 and TRBJ1-1; D call uncertain. Deletions cut 6 bases from V and 7 bases from J, with 12 bases between. This CDR3 is built from 12 residues. Germline assignment: CDR1 MDHEN and CDR2 SYDVKM. Here the CDR3 reads CASRQPGYEAFF. The CDR3 DNA follows: TGTGCCAGCAGACAGCCGGGATATGAAGCTTTCTTT.

The chain uses TRBV19 and TRBJ1-1, with a possible D match to TRBD1 (6 bases). V was cut by 0 bases and J by 5 bases, with 22 bases left in between. CDR1 and CDR2 (germline): LNHDA, SQIVND (reference sequence). The CDR3 length is 18 residues. In DNA, the CDR3 is TGTGCCAGTAGTATAGAAGCACTCGATGGACAGCCGAGGACTGAAGCTTTCTTT. Protein sequence: CASSIEALDGQPRTEAFF. Full variable domain (rest looked up from reference TRBV19 and TRBJ1-1): DGGITQSPKYLFRKEGQNVTLSCEQNLNHDAMYWYRQDPGQGLRLIYYSQIVNDFQKGDIAEGYSVSREKKESFPLTVTSAQKNPTAFYLCASSIEALDGQPRTEAFFGQGTRLTVV.

This sequence joins TRBV6-1 and TRBJ2-5; possibly TRBD2 for D (6 bases). V gave up 2 bases and J gave up 5 bases, with 15 bases separating them. Germline V gives CDR1 MNHNS, CDR2 SASEGT. This CDR3 has 15 amino acids. The CDR3 loop is CASSESGGIMETQYF. The CDR3 region has the DNA TGTGCCAGCAGTGAAAGCGGCGGGATAATGGAGACCCAGTACTTC.

The chain carries TRBV10-3 and TRBJ2-7; 8 bases match TRBD1. Trimming took 3 bases from V and 4 from J; bases not matched to a gene: 8. The CDR3 contains 15 residues. CDR1 ENHRY and CDR2 SYGVKD come from the germline V gene. The DNA of the CDR3 is TGTGCCATCAGTGAACCCGGACAGGGAATTTACGAGCAGTACTTC. Encoded protein: CAISEPGQGIYEQYF.

The V gene is TRBV2, the J gene TRBJ2-1; D gene uncertain. Looked up from germline, CDR1 is SNHLY and CDR2 is FYNNEI. This CDR3 comprises 13 residues. V lost 7 bases and J 0 bases, leaving 7 bases between the germline ends. The CDR3 protein is CASNPSSYNEQFF. The DNA of the CDR3 is TGTGCCAGCAATCCGAGCTCCTACAATGAGCAGTTCTTC. Based on the CDR3 plus reference TRBV2 and TRBJ2-1, the full variable domain is EPEVTQTPSHQVTQMGQEVILRCVPISNHLYFYWYRQILGQKVEFLVSFYNNEISEKSEIFDDQFSVERPDGSNFTLKIRSTKLEDSAMYFCASNPSSYNEQFFGPGTRLTVL.

This chain connects TRBV18 to TRBJ1-1; D unclear. V lost 0 bases and J 0 bases, leaving 8 bases between the germline ends. The germline V gene has CDR1 KGHSH and CDR2 LQKENI. This CDR3 comprises 15 residues. The CDR3 protein is CASSPPSGLNTEAFF. The CDR3 DNA sequence: TGTGCCAGCTCACCACCTAGCGGGTTGAACACTGAAGCTTTCTTT.

The CDR3 sequence: CASRPAGLAEETQYF. For the CDR3, the DNA is TGTGCCAGCAGACCAGCAGGACTAGCGGAAGAGACCCAGTACTTC. The genes are TRBV7-2 and TRBJ2-5; the match to TRBD2 covers 10 bases. Germline CDR1 is SGHTA and CDR2 is FQGNSA. This CDR3 has 15 amino acids. Trimming took 6 bases from V and 3 from J; bases not matched to a gene: 7.

The chain links TRBV7-9 to TRBJ2-5, with D perhaps TRBD1 (6 bases). Germline V gene lookup returns CDR1 SEHNR and CDR2 FQNEAQ (reference sequence). This CDR3 has 13 residues. Trimming took off 1 base at V and 10 bases at J, with 13 bases between the two ends. DNA of the CDR3: TGTGCCAGCAGCTTAGACAACAGGGAAGACCAGTACTTC. Its protein is CASSLDNREDQYF.

The chain links TRBV7-9 to TRBJ2-3; TRBD2 might be the D (5 bases). Deletions cut 5 bases from V and 4 bases from J, with 13 bases between. CDR3 length: 14 residues. The V gene's germline CDR1 is SEHNR and CDR2 FQNEAQ (reference sequence). The CDR3 nucleotides read TGTGCCAGCAGCCCCAAGGACTTGCCAGATACGCAGTATTTT. Translating it yields CASSPKDLPDTQYF.

With respect to this clone: Lacking the conserved final phenylalanine or tryptophan, this CDR3 likely reflects a read error. V and J are TRBV5-1 and TRBJ2-2; D not resolved. This CDR3 is 16 amino acids long. V shed 4 bases and J shed 0 bases, with 13 bases lying between them. Germline assignment: CDR1 SGHRS and CDR2 YFSETQ. The DNA for the CDR3 is TGCGCCAGCAGCGCGGTAGGGCGGACGAACACCGGGGAGCTGTTTGTT. The encoded protein is CASSAVGRTNTGELFV.

The chain carries TRBV4-1 and TRBJ1-2; D is undetermined. V dropped 1 base and J dropped 2 bases, with 17 bases sitting between them. The CDR3 is made up of 17 amino acids. In germline, CDR1 is MGHRA, CDR2 YSYEKL. The CDR3 protein is CASSQAPFGDINYGYTF. The CDR3 coding sequence is TGCGCCAGCAGCCAAGCCCCCTTCGGTGACATCAACTATGGCTACACCTTC.

The V call is TRBV7-9, the J call TRBJ2-4; 7 bases agree with TRBD1. The germline V gene has CDR1 SEHNR and CDR2 FQNEAQ (reference sequence). CDR3 length: 16 residues. With 5 bases clipped from V and 0 bases from J, the junction kept 7 bases outside the gene matches. The CDR3 spells CASSTRDSLAKNIQYF. The DNA for the CDR3 is TGTGCCAGCAGCACCCGGGACAGTCTAGCCAAAAACATTCAGTACTTC.